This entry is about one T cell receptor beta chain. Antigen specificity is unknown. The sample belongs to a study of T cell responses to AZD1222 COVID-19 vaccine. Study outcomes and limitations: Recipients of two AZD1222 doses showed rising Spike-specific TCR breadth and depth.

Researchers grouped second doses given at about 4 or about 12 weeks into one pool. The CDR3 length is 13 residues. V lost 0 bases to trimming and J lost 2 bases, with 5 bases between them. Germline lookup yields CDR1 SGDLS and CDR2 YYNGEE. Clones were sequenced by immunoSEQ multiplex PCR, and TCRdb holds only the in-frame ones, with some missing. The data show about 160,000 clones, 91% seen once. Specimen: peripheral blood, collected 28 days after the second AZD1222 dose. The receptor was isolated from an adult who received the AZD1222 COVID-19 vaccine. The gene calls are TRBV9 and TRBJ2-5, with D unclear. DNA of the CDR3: TGTGCCAGCAGCGTAGACGCTCAAGAGACCCAGTACTTC. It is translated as CASSVDAQETQYF.